This T cell receptor beta chain was sequenced in a study of blood T cell repertoires in COVID-19. Only in-frame clones appear in the TCRdb table, and some are missing; sequencing was by immunoSEQ multiplex PCR. The repertoire holds roughly 170,000 clones, with 87% as singletons. Trimming removed 4 bases from V and 4 bases from J, with 19 bases in between. CDR1 SEHNR and CDR2 FQNEAQ come from the germline V gene (reference sequence). The CDR3 is made up of 16 amino acids. The rearrangement uses TRBV7-9 and TRBJ2-5, with D perhaps TRBD1 (5 bases). The source is a woman younger than 30 who had recovered from COVID-19. Source material: peripheral blood. CDR3 sequence (DNA): TGTGCCAGCAGCTCCTCTATGTCAGGGAAGAGAGAGACCCAGTACTTC. The encoded protein is CASSSSMSGKRETQYF.